A single sample is the source of the 20 T cell receptor beta chains below, sequenced in a study of T-cell reconstitution after alpha-beta-depleted transplantation in children. Preparation of the TCRbeta library used unique molecular identifiers. TCRdb analysed the PCR reads with MiXCR anew, one entry per CDR3 protein. The sample records 550,000 to 600,000 distinct CDR3 sequences, under 30% being singletons. The sample in question was PBMCs, mostly from graft donor cells, obtained 360 days after TCRalphabeta/CD19-depleted stem cell transplant. The receptors stem from a boy under two years old who had a stem cell transplant for acute myeloid leukemia, so the T cells may come from the graft donor.

With regard to this clonotype: Just one base apart from a much larger clone, this may be a read error. The CDR3 end shows no conserved phenylalanine or tryptophan, and so a read error is likely. V and J are TRBV18 and TRBJ2-1, with 9 bases lining up with TRBD1. The length of the CDR3 is 15 residues. CDR1 KGHSH and CDR2 LQKENI come from the germline V gene. With V trimmed by 3 bases and J by 8 bases, 8 bases remained unmatched. The CDR3 DNA follows: TGTGCCAGCTCACCCAGGACAGGGGATAGGGATGAGCAGTTCTTG. Its protein product is CASSPRTGDRDEQFL.

This clonotype was observed at least ten times. V and J are TRBV9 and TRBJ2-3; a weak D match, TRBD1 (6 bases). V lost 4 bases and J lost 0, with 15 bases in between. Per the germline V gene, CDR1 is SGDLS and CDR2 is YYNGEE. The CDR3 sequence is 16 residues long. The DNA of the CDR3 is TGTGCCAGCAGCCGCTTCTCAGGGGAAAGCACAGATACGCAGTATTTT. Translated: CASSRFSGESTDTQYF.

This clonotype was detected only a few times. This chain connects TRBV29-1 to TRBJ1-1, with D perhaps TRBD1 (5 bases). Between the trimmed V and J ends, which lost 5 bases and 0 bases, there was a span of 10 bases. CDR3 length: 13 residues. Germline V gene data show CDR1 as SQVTM and CDR2 as ANQGSEA. The CDR3 loop reads CSVPTEMNTEAFF. The CDR3 nucleotides are TGCAGCGTTCCGACAGAAATGAACACTGAAGCTTTCTTT.

V gene TRBV20-1 combines with J gene TRBJ1-2; D call uncertain. Trimming took off 0 bases at V and 2 bases at J, with 7 bases between the two ends. This CDR3 is built from 13 residues. Germline CDR1 and CDR2: DFQATT and SNEGSKA (reference sequence). CDR3 coding DNA: TGCAGTGCTAGAGAACACCCAAACTATGGCTACACCTTC. Protein sequence: CSAREHPNYGYTF.

The gene calls are TRBV7-6 and TRBJ1-4; 10 bases fit TRBD1. The CDR3 extends over 15 amino acids. Germline assignment: CDR1 SGHVS and CDR2 FNYEAQ. The V gene end was trimmed by 2 bases and the J gene end by 5 bases; junction bases not matched to a gene: 2. CDR3 amino acids: CASSLRQGANEKLFF. The CDR3, as DNA: TGTGCCAGCAGCTTACGACAGGGGGCAAATGAAAAACTGTTTTTT. The full variable domain, in which reference TRBV7-6 and TRBJ1-4 provide the parts outside the CDR3, is GAGVSQSPRYKVTKRGQDVALRCDPISGHVSLYWYRQALGQGPEFLTYFNYEAQQDKSGLPNDRFSAERPEGSISTLTIQRTEQRDSAMYRCASSLRQGANEKLFFGSGTQLSVL.

This clonotype has at least ten counts. The rearrangement joins TRBV20-1 to TRBJ1-6, with D possibly matching TRBD1 (6 bases). The CDR3 is made up of 15 amino acids. Germline-derived CDR1 and CDR2 are DFQATT and SNEGSKA (reference sequence). Trimming stripped 0 bases from V and 3 bases from J, with 9 bases between. CDR3 residues: CSARDKGGYNSPLHF. Written as DNA, the CDR3 is TGCAGTGCTAGAGACAAGGGGGGCTATAATTCACCCCTCCACTTT.

The rearrangement joins TRBV12-3 or TRBV12-4 to TRBJ2-2, with a possible D match to TRBD2 (7 bases). The CDR3 is 17 residues long. V was cut by 6 bases and J by 4 bases, with 21 bases left in between. The CDR3 is CASSFTWGGGGTGELFF. DNA for the CDR3: TGTGCCAGCAGCTTCACCTGGGGGGGCGGCGGCACCGGGGAGCTGTTTTTT.

The chain has TRBV6-1 and TRBJ2-7; D possibly corresponds to TRBD2 (5 bases). Per the germline V gene, CDR1 is MNHNS and CDR2 is SASEGT. The CDR3 extends over 13 amino acids. V was trimmed by 7 bases and J by 0 bases, leaving 10 bases between them. The CDR3 protein is CASTLGSSYEQYV. CDR3 sequence (DNA): TGTGCCAGCACCCTGGGGAGCTCCTACGAGCAGTACGTC.

The chain's CDR3 is CASSLGQDGPLYGYTF. The CDR3 nucleotides are TGCGCCAGCAGCTTGGGACAGGATGGTCCCCTCTATGGCTACACCTTC. The chain uses TRBV5-1 and TRBJ1-2; possibly TRBD1 for D (6 bases). The germline gives CDR1 SGHRS, CDR2 YFSETQ. CDR3 length: 16 amino acids. V lost 0 bases and J 4 bases, leaving 16 bases between the germline ends.

The chain links TRBV12-3 or TRBV12-4 to TRBJ1-1; unclear D gene. Trimming took off 6 bases at V and 4 bases at J, with 12 bases between the two ends. The length of the CDR3 is 13 residues. CDR3 sequence (DNA): TGTGCCAGCAGGCCCCGGTGGGTCACTGAAGCTTTCTTT. Its translation: CASRPRWVTEAFF.

The table lists this clonotype with a few counts. The chain joins TRBV6-1 to TRBJ2-3; 8 bases align to TRBD2. Germline V lookup: CDR1 MNHNS, CDR2 SASEGT. Germline trimming cut 6 bases from V and 4 bases from J; bases unmatched to any gene: 3. The CDR3 runs to 13 residues. The CDR3 region has the DNA TGTGCCAGCAGGCGGACTAGCCCAGATACGCAGTATTTT. Its translation is CASRRTSPDTQYF.

V usage is TRBV14 and J usage is TRBJ2-1, with no clear D. V lost 4 bases and J lost 0, with 10 bases in between. Germline V gene lookup returns CDR1 SGHDN and CDR2 FVKESK. This CDR3 has 15 amino acids. The CDR3 spells CASSPFLVSYNEQFF. Written as DNA, the CDR3 is TGTGCCAGCAGCCCCTTTCTTGTCTCCTACAATGAGCAGTTCTTC.

V usage is TRBV20-1 and J usage is TRBJ2-1; 11 nucleotides match TRBD2. Germline V CDR1 and CDR2: DFQATT, SNEGSKA (reference sequence). The CDR3 spans 17 residues. J lost 4 bases, V lost 6 bases, and 14 bases had no gene match. This CDR3 reads CSALIGMGTSGYNEQFF. As DNA, the CDR3 is TGCAGTGCCCTCATAGGGATGGGGACTAGCGGATACAATGAGCAGTTCTTC.

This clonotype was observed a handful of times. The chain couples TRBV15 to TRBJ2-3, with TRBD1 matching 7 bases. J was trimmed by 6 bases and V by 1 base; bases with no gene match: 4. Germline values: CDR1 LNHNV, CDR2 YYDKDF (reference sequence). The CDR3 contains 14 residues. The CDR3 region is CATSRGQGRDTQYF. The CDR3 nucleotides read TGTGCCACCAGCAGAGGACAGGGAAGGGATACGCAGTATTTT.

This clonotype occurred once. This sequence joins TRBV6-2 or TRBV6-3 and TRBJ2-7; no clear D gene. The germline V and J ends were trimmed by 2 bases and 2 bases, with 10 bases remaining between them. The CDR3 is 14 residues long. Germline lookup yields CDR1 MNHEY and CDR2 SVGEGT. For the CDR3, the DNA is TGTGCCAGCAGTTACAGAAGGAGCCCCTACGAGCAGTACTTC. Translation: CASSYRRSPYEQYF.

The J gene is TRBJ2-2, the V gene TRBV6-1; D call uncertain. Germline V lookup: CDR1 MNHNS, CDR2 SASEGT. The CDR3 is made up of 15 amino acids. Trimming pared 6 bases from V and 3 bases from J, leaving 14 bases between. CDR3: CASSQISTHTGELFF. DNA for the CDR3: TGTGCCAGCAGCCAGATATCCACCCACACCGGGGAGCTGTTTTTT.

V usage is TRBV29-1 and J usage is TRBJ2-3; D might be TRBD1 or TRBD2, each matching 5 bases. V lost 5 bases and J lost 2, with 11 bases in between. Germline CDR1 is SQVTM and CDR2 is ANQGSEA. This CDR3 has 13 residues. This chain's CDR3 is CSVRGVVTDTQYF. Here the CDR3 DNA reads TGCAGCGTTCGAGGGGTCGTCACAGATACGCAGTATTTT.

This clonotype was seen ten or more times. The chain links TRBV20-1 to TRBJ2-7, with D unresolved. CDR3 length: 11 amino acids. Trimming stripped 5 bases from V and 5 bases from J, with 10 bases between. Germline V gene sequence: CDR1 DFQATT, CDR2 SNEGSKA (reference sequence). DNA of the CDR3: TGCAGTGCTCTCCAGCATGACGAGCAGTACTTC. This codes for CSALQHDEQYF.

This rearrangement joins TRBV27 to TRBJ2-3; maybe TRBD2 (6 bases). Deletions cut 4 bases from V and 3 bases from J, with 11 bases between. CDR3 length equals 14 residues. Germline V CDR1 and CDR2: MNHEY, SMNVEV (reference sequence). The CDR3 reads CASSWDGGTDTQYF. CDR3 DNA sequence: TGTGCCAGCAGTTGGGACGGGGGAACAGATACGCAGTATTTT.

In its sample, this clonotype was seen a few times. This chain joins TRBV20-1 and TRBJ1-6, with TRBD1 matching 7 bases. V shed 6 bases, J shed 9 bases, and the junction held 14 bases outside the gene matches. CDR3 length equals 15 residues. Germline V CDR1 and CDR2: DFQATT, SNEGSKA (reference sequence). CDR3 sequence (DNA): TGCAGTGCCGGCCGGGACAGCGTTAACCCTTCACCCCTCCACTTT. It yields the protein CSAGRDSVNPSPLHF.